These 15 T cell receptor beta chains were all obtained from the same sample, sequenced in a study of cytomegalovirus exposure and HLA in healthy donors (dated by TCRdb to 2016 to 2017). The library was produced with the immunoSEQ multiplex PCR assay. The multiplex PCR relied on a mix of 60 forward primers for TCR Vbeta segments and 13 reverse primers for TCR Jbeta segments. TCRdb took over this immuneACCESS table, retaining in-frame rearrangements with V and J assigned. Such tables are incomplete; in checked studies, under half of the missing clones stem from an unresolved V gene, and the remainder is unexplained. This sample has some 170,000 clones in its table, and roughly four fifths of those were observed once. About 3.8% of the sample is taken by the ten largest. Sequenced input: PBMCs. Receptors were obtained from a man in his fifties or sixties in good health and CMV-seropositive.

The chain links TRBV9 to TRBJ2-7, with 7 bases that match TRBD1. Germline V lookup: CDR1 SGDLS, CDR2 YYNGEE. V was clipped by 0 bases and J by 2 bases; unmatched bases: 5. The CDR3 is 15 residues long. The CDR3 loop is CASSVGDRIAYEQYF. CDR3 DNA: TGTGCCAGCAGCGTAGGGGACAGAATCGCCTACGAGCAGTACTTC.

The rearrangement links TRBV9 to TRBJ2-3; tentative D call: TRBD2 (6 bases). Trimming took off 1 base at V and 6 bases at J, with 12 bases between the two ends. The CDR3 is made up of 14 amino acids. Looked up from germline, CDR1 is SGDLS and CDR2 is YYNGEE. This CDR3 is CASSVSAGADTQYF. The CDR3 DNA reads TGTGCCAGCAGCGTATCAGCGGGTGCTGATACGCAGTATTTT.

A word on this clone: Within the sample, other DNA sequences also encode this same CDR3. The chain joins TRBV5-1 to TRBJ2-7; D is possibly TRBD1 (6 bases). Trimming cost V 0 bases and J 2 bases, with 9 bases left between them. The CDR3 contains 14 residues. Germline assignment: CDR1 SGHRS and CDR2 YFSETQ. CDR3 in amino acids: CASSLGQGPYEQYF. CDR3 sequence (DNA): TGCGCCAGCAGCTTGGGCCAGGGGCCCTACGAGCAGTACTTC.

The V call is TRBV7-8, the J call TRBJ2-4; the D is unclear. The CDR3 contains 14 residues. Looked up from germline, CDR1 is SGHVS and CDR2 is FQNEAQ. V shed 4 bases and J shed 2 bases, with 9 bases lying between them. The CDR3 spells CASSSTLSKNIQYF. The DNA for the CDR3 is TGTGCCAGCAGCTCGACACTTTCCAAAAACATTCAGTACTTC.

This clone was seen a handful of times. The CDR3 DNA sequence: TGTGCCAGCAGCTTGACTCCTAAAGTGGACTATGGCTACACCTTC. Amino acids: CASSLTPKVDYGYTF. The J gene is TRBJ1-2, the V gene TRBV5-6; no clear D gene. From germline, CDR1 is SGHDT and CDR2 YYEEEE. Trimming shortened V by 1 base and J by 3 bases, and 13 bases separated the two germline ends. The CDR3 length is 15 residues.

The rearrangement uses TRBV9 and TRBJ2-7; D gene ambiguous. This CDR3 is built from 14 residues. Germline assignment: CDR1 SGDLS and CDR2 YYNGEE. V was trimmed by 0 bases and J by 2 bases, leaving 9 bases between them. The CDR3 loop reads CASSVATQPYEQYF. The CDR3 nucleotides read TGTGCCAGCAGCGTAGCTACACAGCCCTACGAGCAGTACTTC.

The table lists this clone with a count of one. This chain connects TRBV5-1 to TRBJ2-7; D is unclear. V lost 0 bases, J lost 2 bases, and 9 bases lay in between. Germline-derived CDR1 and CDR2 are SGHRS and YFSETQ. There are 14 residues in the CDR3. In nucleotides, the CDR3 is TGCGCCAGCAGCTTGGATGTGCAGACCTACGAGCAGTACTTC. It specifies CASSLDVQTYEQYF.

The chain employs TRBV30 and TRBJ2-1; D call uncertain. The germline gives CDR1 GTSNPN, CDR2 SVGIG (reference sequence). This CDR3 has 11 residues. V was trimmed by 0 bases and J by 7 bases, leaving 4 bases between them. CDR3 in DNA: TGTGCCTGGAGTGTCCTAAATGAGCAGTTCTTC. It codes for CAWSVLNEQFF. Supplemented by reference TRBV30 and TRBJ2-1, the full variable domain reads SQTIHQWPATLVQPVGSPLSLECTVEGTSNPNLYWYRQAAGRGLQLLFYSVGIGQISSEVPQNLSASRPQDRQFILSSKKLLLSDSGFYLCAWSVLNEQFFGPGTRLTVL.

The J gene is TRBJ1-1, the V gene TRBV6-6; D not certain. V lost 0 bases and J 0 bases, leaving 5 bases between the germline ends. Germline CDR1 MNHNY, CDR2 SVGAGI (reference sequence). The CDR3 has 14 amino acids. CDR3 sequence: CASSYSRLNTEAFF. CDR3 sequence (DNA): TGTGCCAGCAGTTACTCGAGGCTGAACACTGAAGCTTTCTTT.

The chain is built from TRBV14 and TRBJ1-2; D gene ambiguous. V gave up 0 bases and J gave up 3 bases, with 8 bases separating them. Per germline, CDR1 SGHDN and CDR2 FVKESK. The CDR3 has 14 residues. CDR3 DNA sequence: TGTGCCAGCAGCCAAGATATCGGGTACTATGGCTACACCTTC. Residues: CASSQDIGYYGYTF.

The V gene is TRBV30, the J gene TRBJ1-1, with D tentatively TRBD1 (6 bases). V was cut by 3 bases and J by 0 bases, with 11 bases left in between. This CDR3 has 14 amino acids. CDR1 GTSNPN and CDR2 SVGIG come from the germline V gene (reference sequence). CDR3 sequence: CAWRVAGVNTEAFF. The CDR3 nucleotides read TGTGCCTGGAGAGTGGCAGGGGTGAACACTGAAGCTTTCTTT.

The rearrangement uses TRBV6-6 and TRBJ2-5; 7 bases are shared with TRBD2. Per germline, CDR1 MNHNY and CDR2 SVGAGI (reference sequence). V gave up 0 bases and J gave up 2 bases; unmatched junction bases: 6. The length of the CDR3 is 16 residues. The CDR3 region has the DNA TGTGCCAGCAGTTACTCGCGGGAGCAGCATCAAGAGACCCAGTACTTC. It yields the protein CASSYSREQHQETQYF.

The rearrangement uses TRBV27 and TRBJ2-7, with D possibly matching TRBD1 (5 bases). CDR3 length: 14 residues. Trimming took 7 bases from V and 2 from J, leaving 15 bases between them. CDR1 MNHEY and CDR2 SMNVEV come from the germline V gene (reference sequence). The CDR3 DNA sequence: TGTGCCAGCAAGCCCGGACACTTAACCTACGAGCAGTACTTC. This gives the protein CASKPGHLTYEQYF.

The CDR3 is CASSGGVNSPLHF. The CDR3 DNA follows: TGTGCCAGCAGTGGGGGGGTAAATTCACCCCTCCACTTT. V usage is TRBV2 and J usage is TRBJ1-6, with D perhaps TRBD1 (5 bases). Looked up from germline, CDR1 is SNHLY and CDR2 is FYNNEI. The V gene lost 4 bases and the J gene lost 7 bases, with 8 bases spanning the gap. CDR3 length: 13 residues.

V is TRBV5-6 and J is TRBJ1-1; TRBD1 might be the D (5 bases). V lost 4 bases and J lost 2, with 18 bases in between. The CDR3 contains 16 residues. Germline V gene data show CDR1 as SGHDT and CDR2 as YYEEEE. CDR3 region: CASSLLGVTDNTEAFF. CDR3 DNA sequence: TGTGCCAGCAGCCTTCTCGGAGTGACAGACAACACTGAAGCTTTCTTT.